This TCR beta chain was retrieved from a study of blood T cell repertoires in COVID-19. CDR3 size: 13 residues. V was pared by 0 bases and J by 5 bases, with 5 bases between. CDR1 and CDR2 (germline): SGHRS, YFSETQ. In the study's own analysis: From reference gene primer amplification, estimates of nucleated cell counts were derived. Method: immunoSEQ multiplex PCR; TCRdb's copy keeps in-frame clones and lacks some. V, J and clone size are taken as reported in that table, and D and trimming were inferred from the DNA itself. The sample lists under 150,000 clones, roughly 89% seen once, with 4% to 4.5% in the top ten.

The specimen was peripheral blood. V and J are TRBV5-1 and TRBJ1-4, with D maybe TRBD1 (5 bases). The receptor was derived from a woman aged 40 to 55 with acute or convalescent COVID-19. CDR3 protein: CASSLGQNEKLFF. The CDR3 region has the DNA TGCGCCAGCAGCTTGGGACAGAATGAAAAACTGTTTTTT.